The entry that follows covers one T cell receptor (beta chain) sequence. Antigen unknown. Indicated treatment: roughly 10-day PBMC culture with coronavirus spike peptide pools or control peptides (ViraFEST assay). During the years 2011-2018, before the COVID-19 pandemic, the unexposed donor's CD4+ T cells were collected. The entry originates in a study of vaccination and CD4 T cells after COVID-19. In the study overall: For post-vaccine samples, collection took place a median about 75 days after dose two, ranging from 14 to 241.

Sequencing of DNA taken from cultured CD4+ T cells relied on the Oncomine TCR Beta short-read assay. Via MiXCR, TCRdb re-called the PCR reads, giving one row per CDR3 protein. The table shows 4,000 or so distinct CDR3 sequences, with 25% to 35% occurring only once. Broader study findings: Spike mono-reactivity was found in 304 of 307 vaccine-specific clones from convalescent patients.

This CDR3 has 17 residues. Germline lookup yields CDR1 SGHDT and CDR2 YYEEEE. V lost 0 bases to trimming and J lost 1 base, with 16 bases between them. This rearrangement joins TRBV5-6 to TRBJ1-1; possibly TRBD1 for D (5 bases). The TCR originated in a human donor in good health. The sample was CD4+ T cells from blood, cultured in vitro. DNA of the CDR3: TGTGCCAGCAGCTTGGAAGGGGCTGGAGCTTGGAACACTGAAGCTTTCTTT. Translation gives CASSLEGAGAWNTEAFF.